This T cell receptor beta chain originates from a study of cytomegalovirus exposure and HLA in healthy donors. The overall study: A subsequent analysis reported that the roughly 120 validation repertoires were produced on the same platform that had also been used for the roughly 670 first-cohort repertoires. Broader study findings: The study put 150 or so TCR beta chains on its list as cytomegalovirus-associated. Three chains linked to CMV were shown in vitro to be specific for CMV antigens.

Profiling relied on immunoSEQ multiplex PCR, and the TCRdb table lists in-frame clones only, not all of them. Of approximately 76,000 clones listed, over 85% are singletons. The CDR3 is 14 residues long. Germline V gene sequence: CDR1 GTSNPN, CDR2 SVGIG (reference sequence). V was clipped by 5 bases and J by 10 bases; unmatched bases: 12. As concerns this clone: Its matching antigen is unknown.

The sequence derives from a young woman in good health and CMV-seronegative. V gene TRBV30 combines with J gene TRBJ2-1, with 9 bases fitting TRBD1. The sequenced sample consisted of PBMCs. The CDR3 sequence is CAWQMGQGGGEQFF. CDR3 nucleotides: TGTGCCTGGCAAATGGGACAGGGAGGCGGAGAGCAGTTCTTC. Together with reference TRBV30 and TRBJ2-1, the CDR3 gives the full variable domain: SQTIHQWPATLVQPVGSPLSLECTVEGTSNPNLYWYRQAAGRGLQLLFYSVGIGQISSEVPQNLSASRPQDRQFILSSKKLLLSDSGFYLCAWQMGQGGGEQFFGPGTRLTVL.